This TCR beta chain is drawn from a study of tumor-infiltrating lymphocytes in glioblastoma multiforme. Study-level points and caveats: Functional subtype sorting of these T cells was not performed. TCR plus mutation findings rest on a single glioblastoma patient.

The J segment lost 4 bases and the V segment lost 4 bases, leaving 6 bases of the junction unmatched. The germline CDR1 and CDR2 sequences are SQVTM and ANQGSEA. The CDR3 is 13 amino acids. In this sample, this clonotype turned up many times. Its antigen is undetermined. TCR beta libraries were built from RNA through three nested multiplex PCR rounds using modified ARM-PCR. Input was 0.4 to 0.55 ug total RNA, reverse-transcribed with a C-beta primer. These TCRB libraries lack any described unique molecular identifiers. Using its own MiXCR run on the multiplex PCR reads, TCRdb lists one record per CDR3 protein. The sample lists approximately 20,000 distinct CDR3 sequences, roughly 64% occurring once.

This chain joins TRBV29-1 and TRBJ2-7; 8 positions agree with TRBD1. This clonotype was obtained from a male donor with glioblastoma. The sequencing input was peripheral blood. The CDR3, as DNA: TGCAGCGTTGTCCCTCAGGGGGCTTACGAGCAGTACTTC. Its translation: CSVVPQGAYEQYF.